Listed below are T cell receptor beta chains from one sample, sequenced in a study of T-cell reconstitution after alpha-beta-depleted transplantation in children. TCRdb reprocessed the PCR reads with MiXCR, giving one entry per CDR3 protein. The sample consists of a few hundred thousand distinct CDR3 sequences, approximately 13% of them appearing once. This specimen consisted of PBMCs, mostly from graft donor cells, obtained 360 days after TCRalphabeta/CD19-depleted stem cell transplant. The receptors shown here come from a male patient younger than 18 who had a stem cell transplant for acute myeloid leukemia, so the T cells may come from the graft donor. The CDR3 runs from the conserved cysteine through the conserved F or W.

len: 13
v_gene: TRBV20-1
CDR3aa: CSAESGASNEQYF

len: 14
v_gene: TRBV9
CDR3aa: CASSFGSGRYEQFF

len: 14
v_gene: TRBV30
CDR3aa: CAWNGHDNYNEQFF

len: 15
v_gene: TRBV5-1
CDR3aa: CASSSPGTAGDTQYF

len: 14
v_gene: TRBV29-1
CDR3aa: CSVETAIGINEQYF

len: 15
v_gene: TRBV28
CDR3aa: CASSLETAIRGTQYF

len: 15
v_gene: TRBV29-1
CDR3aa: CSVDLLAGVPDTQYF

len: 16
v_gene: TRBV11-2
CDR3aa: CASSLDPTGAGYEQYF

len: 13
v_gene: TRBV15
CDR3aa: CATSRDLGETQYF

len: 13
v_gene: TRBV20-1
CDR3aa: CSARDPSRYEQYF

len: 15
v_gene: TRBV20-1
CDR3aa: CSARGVGNVLQPQHF

len: 16
v_gene: TRBV6-5
CDR3aa: CASSYWRGTNTGELFF

len: 15
v_gene: TRBV12-3/TRBV12-4
CDR3aa: CASSYRTSGSYEQYF

len: 15
v_gene: TRBV28
CDR3aa: CASSLSAGWIDEQFF

len: 15
v_gene: TRBV27
CDR3aa: CASSPRALSTDTQYF

len: 15
v_gene: TRBV29-1
CDR3aa: CSVDLAGVNTGELFF

len: 15
v_gene: TRBV4-3
CDR3aa: CASSPDGDSGNTIYF

len: 15
v_gene: TRBV7-6
CDR3aa: CASSLFSGSFNEQFF

len: 15
v_gene: TRBV5-1
CDR3aa: CSSSSRTSGDNEQFF

len: 15
v_gene: TRBV23-1
CDR3aa: CASTWGAPYTDTQYF

len: 12
v_gene: TRBV20-1
CDR3aa: CSAGGITDTQYF

len: 13
v_gene: TRBV28
CDR3aa: CASSLGGAWEQYF

len: 15
v_gene: TRBV20-1
CDR3aa: CSADPGGGLSYGYTF

len: 17
v_gene: TRBV7-9
CDR3aa: CASSPTIGTVSNQPQHF

len: 19
v_gene: TRBV29-1
CDR3aa: CSVDGGEGFSGTNTGELFF

len: 15
v_gene: TRBV20-1
CDR3aa: CSARVAGGPRDTQYF

len: 16
v_gene: TRBV18
CDR3aa: CASSPQQDYLNTEAFF

len: 19
v_gene: TRBV11-1
CDR3aa: CASSLGLAGGSRTYNEQFF

len: 15
v_gene: TRBV4-3
CDR3aa: CASSHLPGQGYMQFF

len: 12
v_gene: TRBV20-1
CDR3aa: CSASWTGNEQYF

len: 14
v_gene: TRBV28
CDR3aa: CASSLTGLAYGYTF

len: 11
v_gene: TRBV20-1
CDR3aa: CSARDFNEQYF

len: 14
v_gene: TRBV5-6
CDR3aa: CASSSASGQETQYF

len: 14
v_gene: TRBV3-1
CDR3aa: CASSQDIAEETQYF

len: 18
v_gene: TRBV6-2/TRBV6-3
CDR3aa: CASSYRAGAGGPYNEQFF

len: 14
v_gene: TRBV7-2
CDR3aa: CASNGPGLYNEQFF

len: 17
v_gene: TRBV29-1
CDR3aa: CSVEDLWGTGEDTEAFF

len: 16
v_gene: TRBV27
CDR3aa: CASSPRTSGRSYEQYF

len: 15
v_gene: TRBV7-8
CDR3aa: CASSPQGSYNSPLHF

len: 12
v_gene: TRBV29-1
CDR3aa: CSFWGTYNEQFF

len: 14
v_gene: TRBV28
CDR3aa: CASSLLYRSYEQYF

len: 17
v_gene: TRBV4-3
CDR3aa: CASSQVPSLTGANVLTF

len: 17
v_gene: TRBV6-2/TRBV6-3
CDR3aa: CASSYSLRLADVYEQYF

len: 16
v_gene: TRBV4-1
CDR3aa: CASSLPTRPNTGELFF

len: 13
v_gene: TRBV20-1
CDR3aa: CSARGGGNQPQHF

len: 19
v_gene: TRBV7-2
CDR3aa: CASSSAGTSGNQLPYEQYF

len: 14
v_gene: TRBV12-3/TRBV12-4
CDR3aa: CASSLTGPLYEQYF

len: 16
v_gene: TRBV25-1
CDR3aa: CASSEYDRGGTYEQYF

len: 13
v_gene: TRBV20-1
CDR3aa: CSARVRRELELFF

len: 15
v_gene: TRBV29-1
CDR3aa: CSVDVWGSLSYEQYF

len: 14
v_gene: TRBV6-4
CDR3aa: CASRLASSTDTQYF

len: 15
v_gene: TRBV7-3
CDR3aa: CASSPRDRGLSEQFF

len: 15
v_gene: TRBV3-1
CDR3aa: CASSKMQGAKNEQYF

len: 15
v_gene: TRBV15
CDR3aa: CATSRWNRQNEKLFF

len: 15
v_gene: TRBV28
CDR3aa: CASSSQLLGGAEQYF

len: 13
v_gene: TRBV25-1
CDR3aa: CASSEFGPGEQFF

len: 13
v_gene: TRBV7-8
CDR3aa: CASSLQGVDGYTF

len: 17
v_gene: TRBV4-3
CDR3aa: CASSQEGLAAIGYEQYF

len: 13
v_gene: TRBV18
CDR3aa: CASSQLAKNIQYF

len: 14
v_gene: TRBV11-2
CDR3aa: CASSPIASNQPQHF